These T cell receptor beta chains were read from a single sample in a study of cytomegalovirus exposure and HLA in healthy donors. Libraries were prepared by immunoSEQ multiplex PCR; TCRdb keeps only in-frame clonotypes and omits some of them. Here the sample table reports some 72,000 clones. The sample was PBMCs. These receptors were obtained from a boy younger than 18 in good health and CMV-seronegative. CDR3s include the opening cysteine and the closing phenylalanine or tryptophan.

TRBV13	CASSPRDRVADTQYF
TRBV4-3	CASSQTGTGNYTF
TRBV2	CASTLPGGFNEQYF
TRBV30	CAWSPPRVSGANVLTF
TRBV5-5	CASRPEGYRDSSYEQYF
TRBV7-8	CASSLLSGGYTF
TRBV2	CASSIGQGSNEKLFF
TRBV5-4	CASSLGDRDEQFF
TRBV10-3	CAIRDSAYEQYF
TRBV10-3	CAISDGQGIEPQHF
TRBV29-1	CSVQTEMNTEAFF
TRBV30	CAWSVSRWAGGQETQYF
TRBV30	CAWSPTDRRNTEAFF
TRBV6-5	CASSRGTVMNTEDFF
TRBV5-1	CASSLVGVRTDTQYF
TRBV30	CAWSPGGYGYTF
TRBV6-1	CASSEARGSSGRMQYF
TRBV7-9	CASTAQGSVISVGTEAFF
TRBV7-9	CASSLELQGPYEQYF
TRBV6-1	CASSGTGADTEAFF
TRBV6-1	CASSERGTGLYEQYF
TRBV29-1	CSVEDWPGVVTEAFF
TRBV5-1	CASSVTGGSGANVLTF
TRBV7-8	CASSLFGQGGFTEAFF
TRBV9	CASSSRPGQGHNEQFF
TRBV5-1	CASSPRVSTGLGNEQFF
TRBV12-5	CASGLNVQGNEQFF
TRBV9	CASSVNPGSGGELFF
TRBV7-9	CASSPPRGNGNEQFF
TRBV7-2	CASSLVAGGPGQFF
TRBV5-6	CASSLILRGGDADTQYF
TRBV12-5	CASGLVRSNYGYTF
TRBV30	CAWSRGATDTQYF
TRBV4-1	CASSQDRTSYNSPLHF
TRBV4-1	CASSPPPRGSTEAFF
TRBV6-5	CASSAFGGNTEAFF
TRBV6-6	CASSETGPSTEAFF
TRBV29-1	CSVETGGDGYTF
TRBV30	CAWGRQGMGEQYF
TRBV11-2	CASSLHGSAYEQYF
TRBV5-4	CASSFGGTGNNQPQHF
TRBV19	CASRDRANTGELFF
TRBV4-3	CASSQDRVNTEAFF
TRBV25-1	CASSEHAGTGFLDTQYF
TRBV15	CATSRPGQGSYEQYF